This T cell receptor beta chain came from a study of STAT5B mutations in CD4+ large granular lymphocyte leukemia. The study, taken as a whole, reports: 8/27 top patient clones versus 2/35 control clones were TRBV06-family.

Germline loops: CDR1 SGHAT, CDR2 FQNNGV. The V segment lost 4 bases and the J segment 2 bases; nucleotides outside the gene matches: 5. This CDR3 comprises 15 residues. Buffy coats from healthy blood donors served as controls. For this clone: The antigen is not known.

Using immunoSEQ multiplex PCR, the repertoire was profiled, and TCRdb retains in-frame clones only, with some absent. The profile shows fewer than 50,000 clones, 65% to 85% of them singletons. The sample was CD4+ T cells from blood buffy coats. The receptor comes from a human donor in good health. The chain joins TRBV11-2 to TRBJ2-3, with TRBD1 identical over 8 bases. CDR3 sequence: CASSSGQGATDTQYF. CDR3 DNA sequence: TGTGCCAGCAGCTCCGGACAGGGAGCCACAGATACGCAGTATTTT.